This T cell receptor (beta chain) was identified during a study of blood T cells in healthy people across ages. This clonotype has more than one count but fewer than ten. Through a sample-barcoded 5' primer and a J-beta primer mix, a second PCR was run for about 6 to 11 cycles. A template-switch adaptor that had 12 random nucleotides put a tag on each cDNA molecule. Using its own MiXCR run on the 5' RACE reads, TCRdb lists one record per CDR3 protein. This table has about 1.1 million distinct CDR3 sequences, more than 30% appearing once. The CDR3 extends over 16 amino acids. V lost 0 bases and J 6 bases, leaving 17 bases between the germline ends. CDR1 LNHNV and CDR2 YYDKDF come from the germline V gene (reference sequence).

Sequenced input: blood. The TCR originated in a man aged 18 to 30 in good health. The chain carries TRBV15 and TRBJ1-1; no firm D call. This chain's CDR3 is CATSRDYPGVDAEAFF. The CDR3, as DNA: TGTGCCACCAGCAGAGACTACCCCGGAGTCGACGCTGAAGCTTTCTTT.